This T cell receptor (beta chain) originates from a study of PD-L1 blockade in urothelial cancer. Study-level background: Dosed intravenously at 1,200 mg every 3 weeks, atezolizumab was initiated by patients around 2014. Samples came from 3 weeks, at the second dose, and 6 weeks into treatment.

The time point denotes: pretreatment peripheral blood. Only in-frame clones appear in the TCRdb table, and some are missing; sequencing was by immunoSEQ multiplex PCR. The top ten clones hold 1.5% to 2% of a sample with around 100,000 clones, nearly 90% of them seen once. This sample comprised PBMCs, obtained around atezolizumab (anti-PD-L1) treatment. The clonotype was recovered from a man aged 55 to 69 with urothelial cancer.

CDR3 bases: TGCGCCAGCAGCTTGGCCGGTCTAGCGGGAGCAGCAGATACGCAGTATTTT. Translation: CASSLAGLAGAADTQYF. The V gene is TRBV5-1, the J gene TRBJ2-3; 10 bases are a match to TRBD2. CDR3 length equals 17 residues. Germline values: CDR1 SGHRS, CDR2 YFSETQ. J lost 4 bases, V lost 0 bases, and 8 bases had no gene match.